This T cell receptor (beta chain) is from a study of blood T cell repertoires in COVID-19. Study details: There were acute and convalescent COVID-19 samples, and they came from the United States, Italy and Spain. The analysed material was cDNA or gDNA that came from T cells, B-cell-depleted T cells, or PBMCs.

The V gene lost 0 bases and the J gene lost 2 bases, with 6 bases spanning the gap. The CDR3 is made up of 13 amino acids. Germline CDR1 is SGHRS and CDR2 is YFSETQ. Original handling: Scientists estimated how many nucleated cells there were by amplifying reference gene primers. Data came from immunoSEQ multiplex PCR; TCRdb stores just in-frame clones and leaves some out. V and J calls and clone size come straight from that table; D and trimming were deduced from the DNA. The sample includes more than 60,000 clones, roughly 85% of them seen just once. This chain links TRBV5-1 with TRBJ2-7; D is perhaps TRBD1 (6 bases). This TCR was sampled from a woman over 75 with active or convalescent COVID-19. The sequenced sample was peripheral blood. The CDR3 sequence: CASSLDRAYEQYF. As DNA, the CDR3 is TGCGCCAGCAGCTTGGACAGGGCCTACGAGCAGTACTTC.